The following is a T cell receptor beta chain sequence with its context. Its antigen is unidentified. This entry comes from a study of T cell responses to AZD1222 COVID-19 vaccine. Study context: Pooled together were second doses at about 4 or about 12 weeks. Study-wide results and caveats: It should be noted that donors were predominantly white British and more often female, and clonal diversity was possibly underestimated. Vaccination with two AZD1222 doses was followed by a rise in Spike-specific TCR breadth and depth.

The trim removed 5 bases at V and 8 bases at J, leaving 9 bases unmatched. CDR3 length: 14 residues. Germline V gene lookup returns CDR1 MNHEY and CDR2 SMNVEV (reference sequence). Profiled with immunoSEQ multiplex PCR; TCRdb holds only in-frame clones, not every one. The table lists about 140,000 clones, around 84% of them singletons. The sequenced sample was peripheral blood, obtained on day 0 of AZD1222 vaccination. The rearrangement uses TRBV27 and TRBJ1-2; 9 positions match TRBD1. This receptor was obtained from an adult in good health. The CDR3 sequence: CASSGWDRASGYTF. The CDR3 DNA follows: TGTGCCAGCAGTGGATGGGACAGGGCAAGCGGCTACACCTTC.